This T cell receptor (beta chain) came from a study of identical twins. This CDR3 has 13 residues. V was shortened by 6 bases and J by 5 bases, with 10 bases between the two germline ends. Whole-study findings and limits: Cross-sectional statistical analysis, not tracking of the same donors, underpinned the conclusions.

TCRdb analysed the 5' RACE reads with MiXCR anew, one entry per CDR3 protein. The table lists about 240,000 distinct CDR3 sequences, over 9.5% of them singletons, with about a tenth in the top ten. This clonotype was found many times. Its specificity is not known. The sequencing sample was made of memory T cells sorted from blood. V is TRBV12-3 or TRBV12-4 and J is TRBJ2-2; D may be TRBD2 (6 bases). This receptor was taken from a man aged 45-60 years in good health. The CDR3 region has the DNA TGTGCCAGCAGGGAGGGTCTTACCGGGGAGCTGTTTTTT. It yields the protein CASREGLTGELFF.